This is a list of T cell receptor beta chains from one sample in a study of blood T cells in healthy people across ages. TCRdb re-called the 5' RACE reads through MiXCR, storing one row per CDR3 protein. The repertoire holds 1.5 million to 2 million distinct CDR3 sequences, with 28% as singletons. The sample was blood. These receptors all come from a woman under 40 in good health. Each CDR3 is given with its conserved first and last residue. D genes are given only for firm matches. Not every row has a clone size; where given, it reads once, few, many or a size class.

D gene: NA; J gene: TRBJ2-5; clone size: many; V gene: TRBV5-6; CDR3 protein: CASSYRTVGTQYF; CDR3 DNA: TGTGCCAGCAGTTACCGGACAGTGGGGACCCAGTACTTC
D gene: NA; J gene: TRBJ1-1; clone size: NA; V gene: TRBV29-1; CDR3 protein: CSARTALNTEAFF; CDR3 DNA: TGCAGCGCCCGAACAGCTTTGAACACTGAAGCTTTCTTT
D gene: NA; J gene: TRBJ2-3; clone size: many; V gene: TRBV29-1; CDR3 protein: CSVGLGGGTDTQYF; CDR3 DNA: TGCAGCGTTGGTTTAGGCGGGGGCACAGATACGCAGTATTTT
D gene: NA; J gene: TRBJ2-5; clone size: few; V gene: TRBV18; CDR3 protein: CAGSPVQETQYF; CDR3 DNA: TGTGCCGGCTCACCGGTCCAAGAGACCCAGTACTTC
D gene: NA; J gene: TRBJ2-4; clone size: few; V gene: TRBV27; CDR3 protein: CASSFRGRNIQYF; CDR3 DNA: TGTGCCAGCAGTTTCCGGGGGAGGAACATTCAGTACTTC
D gene: NA; J gene: TRBJ2-7; clone size: many; V gene: TRBV11-2; CDR3 protein: CASSIDPDRTYEQYF; CDR3 DNA: TGTGCCAGCAGTATAGATCCGGACAGAACCTACGAGCAGTACTTC
D gene: NA; J gene: TRBJ2-1; clone size: NA; V gene: TRBV29-1; CDR3 protein: CSVEDPLYNEQFF; CDR3 DNA: TGCAGCGTTGAAGACCCGCTCTACAATGAGCAGTTCTTC
D gene: NA; J gene: TRBJ1-2; clone size: few; V gene: TRBV2; CDR3 protein: CASSVSGQYGYTF; CDR3 DNA: TGTGCCAGCAGTGTCTCCGGACAGTACGGCTACACCTTC
D gene: TRBD1; J gene: TRBJ2-7; clone size: many; V gene: TRBV7-6; CDR3 protein: CASSSRTGTVEQYF; CDR3 DNA: TGTGCCAGCAGCTCCAGGACAGGAACGGTCGAGCAGTACTTC
D gene: NA; J gene: TRBJ1-4; clone size: few; V gene: TRBV30; CDR3 protein: CALGYNEKLFF; CDR3 DNA: TGTGCCTTGGGCTATAATGAAAAACTGTTTTTT
D gene: NA; J gene: TRBJ2-1; clone size: NA; V gene: TRBV12-3/TRBV12-4; CDR3 protein: CASSFSGLHRDEQFF; CDR3 DNA: TGTGCCAGCAGTTTCTCGGGACTCCATAGAGATGAGCAGTTCTTC
D gene: TRBD2; J gene: TRBJ2-2; clone size: once; V gene: TRBV28; CDR3 protein: CASSPPFISGGRGTGELFF; CDR3 DNA: TGTGCCAGCAGTCCACCCTTTATTAGCGGGGGGCGTGGGACCGGGGAGCTGTTTTTT
D gene: NA; J gene: TRBJ2-5; clone size: many; V gene: TRBV20-1; CDR3 protein: CSAAGTAQETQYF; CDR3 DNA: TGCAGTGCTGCCGGGACGGCTCAGGAGACCCAGTACTTC
D gene: NA; J gene: TRBJ2-3; clone size: few; V gene: TRBV15; CDR3 protein: CATSTPELGDEGDTQYF; CDR3 DNA: TGTGCCACCAGCACCCCTGAATTAGGGGATGAAGGGGATACGCAGTATTTT
D gene: NA; J gene: TRBJ1-4; clone size: NA; V gene: TRBV9; CDR3 protein: CASSVGETEKLFF; CDR3 DNA: TGTGCCAGCAGCGTAGGAGAAACGGAGAAACTGTTTTTT
D gene: NA; J gene: TRBJ1-2; clone size: few; V gene: TRBV30; CDR3 protein: CAWSVNTYGYTF; CDR3 DNA: TGTGCCTGGAGTGTTAACACCTATGGCTACACCTTC
D gene: NA; J gene: TRBJ2-7; clone size: few; V gene: TRBV6-5; CDR3 protein: CASRGGASGYEQYF; CDR3 DNA: TGTGCCAGCAGAGGGGGGGCTAGCGGCTACGAGCAGTACTTC
D gene: NA; J gene: TRBJ2-3; clone size: NA; V gene: TRBV14; CDR3 protein: CASSPGWDTQYF; CDR3 DNA: TGTGCCAGCAGCCCGGGGTGGGATACGCAGTATTTT
D gene: NA; J gene: TRBJ2-7; clone size: NA; V gene: TRBV6-5; CDR3 protein: CASRAEGVWGEQYF; CDR3 DNA: TGTGCCAGCAGGGCCGAGGGGGTGTGGGGCGAGCAGTACTTC
D gene: TRBD1; J gene: TRBJ2-7; clone size: many; V gene: TRBV10-3; CDR3 protein: CATLQGPTSYEQYF; CDR3 DNA: TGTGCCACCTTACAGGGGCCCACCTCCTACGAGCAGTACTTC
D gene: TRBD2; J gene: TRBJ2-5; clone size: few; V gene: TRBV6-1; CDR3 protein: CASSGVVAGGLIVETQYF; CDR3 DNA: TGTGCCAGCAGCGGGGTGGTAGCGGGGGGCTTAATAGTGGAGACCCAGTACTTC
D gene: NA; J gene: TRBJ2-3; clone size: few; V gene: TRBV12-3/TRBV12-4; CDR3 protein: CASSLITRDTQYF; CDR3 DNA: TGTGCCAGCAGTTTAATAACCCGCGATACGCAGTATTTT
D gene: TRBD2; J gene: TRBJ2-5; clone size: few; V gene: TRBV24-1; CDR3 protein: CATSDFGRGAGETQYF; CDR3 DNA: TGTGCCACCAGTGATTTCGGGCGGGGGGCTGGTGAGACCCAGTACTTC
D gene: TRBD1; J gene: TRBJ1-4; clone size: NA; V gene: TRBV28; CDR3 protein: CASSWTGSKKLFF; CDR3 DNA: TGTGCCAGCAGTTGGACAGGCTCTAAAAAACTGTTTTTT
D gene: TRBD2; J gene: TRBJ2-1; clone size: few; V gene: TRBV7-3; CDR3 protein: CASSSEPLAGAPRFSDNEQFF; CDR3 DNA: TGTGCCAGCAGCTCGGAACCCTTAGCGGGGGCCCCGAGGTTCTCGGACAATGAGCAGTTCTTC
D gene: NA; J gene: TRBJ1-1; clone size: NA; V gene: TRBV6-6; CDR3 protein: CAAQDGGLNTEAFF; CDR3 DNA: TGTGCCGCCCAAGACGGGGGGTTGAACACTGAAGCTTTCTTT
D gene: TRBD1; J gene: TRBJ1-4; clone size: NA; V gene: TRBV6-6; CDR3 protein: CASSRTGRGKLFF; CDR3 DNA: TGTGCCAGCAGTAGGACAGGGCGAGGAAAACTGTTTTTT
D gene: NA; J gene: TRBJ2-1; clone size: NA; V gene: TRBV30; CDR3 protein: CAWAADEQFF; CDR3 DNA: TGTGCCTGGGCCGCCGATGAGCAGTTCTTC
D gene: NA; J gene: TRBJ2-2; clone size: NA; V gene: TRBV4-3; CDR3 protein: CASSQDIYSTGELFF; CDR3 DNA: TGCGCCAGCAGCCAAGACATCTATAGTACCGGGGAGCTGTTTTTT
D gene: NA; J gene: TRBJ2-3; clone size: few; V gene: TRBV7-3; CDR3 protein: CASSALGFRTDTQYF; CDR3 DNA: TGTGCCAGCAGCGCCTTGGGGTTCCGCACAGATACGCAGTATTTT
D gene: NA; J gene: TRBJ2-2; clone size: NA; V gene: TRBV12-5; CDR3 protein: CASGPQTPNTGELFF; CDR3 DNA: TGTGCTAGTGGTCCGCAGACACCGAACACCGGGGAGCTGTTTTTT
D gene: NA; J gene: TRBJ2-3; clone size: NA; V gene: TRBV15; CDR3 protein: CATSSSPRPDTQYF; CDR3 DNA: TGTGCCACCAGCAGTTCTCCACGCCCAGATACGCAGTATTTT
D gene: NA; J gene: TRBJ2-7; clone size: many; V gene: TRBV12-3/TRBV12-4; CDR3 protein: CASTPRADTSYEQYF; CDR3 DNA: TGTGCCAGCACCCCGCGCGCGGACACTTCCTACGAGCAGTACTTC
D gene: TRBD1; J gene: TRBJ2-7; clone size: NA; V gene: TRBV2; CDR3 protein: CASSKGQGAYEQYF; CDR3 DNA: TGTGCCAGCAGCAAAGGACAGGGGGCGTACGAGCAGTACTTC
D gene: TRBD2; J gene: TRBJ2-3; clone size: NA; V gene: TRBV28; CDR3 protein: CASSGRLAGVGDTQYF; CDR3 DNA: TGTGCCAGCAGTGGGCGTTTAGCGGGGGTAGGAGATACGCAGTATTTT
D gene: TRBD1; J gene: TRBJ2-3; clone size: many; V gene: TRBV12-3/TRBV12-4; CDR3 protein: CASSNRGDTDTQYF; CDR3 DNA: TGTGCCAGTTCGAACAGGGGGGACACAGATACGCAGTATTTT
D gene: NA; J gene: TRBJ1-3; clone size: few; V gene: TRBV12-3/TRBV12-4; CDR3 protein: CVSMFGAGVYF; CDR3 DNA: TGTGTCAGCATGTTCGGGGCCGGGGTATATTTT
D gene: NA; J gene: TRBJ2-6; clone size: NA; V gene: TRBV18; CDR3 protein: CASSQDNSGADVLTF; CDR3 DNA: TGTGCCAGCTCGCAGGACAACTCTGGGGCCGACGTCCTGACTTTC
D gene: NA; J gene: TRBJ2-7; clone size: many; V gene: TRBV28; CDR3 protein: CASSLRGHKKQYF; CDR3 DNA: TGTGCCAGCAGTTTACGCGGACACAAAAAGCAGTACTTC
D gene: NA; J gene: TRBJ2-7; clone size: many; V gene: TRBV29-1; CDR3 protein: CSVPGGSSYEQYF; CDR3 DNA: TGCAGCGTCCCCGGGGGATCTTCCTACGAGCAGTACTTC
D gene: NA; J gene: TRBJ2-3; clone size: NA; V gene: TRBV2; CDR3 protein: CASSERVDTDTQYF; CDR3 DNA: TGTGCCAGCAGTGAAAGGGTAGACACAGATACGCAGTATTTT
D gene: TRBD1; J gene: TRBJ1-2; clone size: NA; V gene: TRBV20-1; CDR3 protein: CSAPEGQGAPRNGYTF; CDR3 DNA: TGCAGTGCCCCTGAGGGACAGGGGGCGCCAAGAAATGGCTACACCTTC
D gene: NA; J gene: TRBJ2-5; clone size: NA; V gene: TRBV9; CDR3 protein: CASSVTPRETQYF; CDR3 DNA: TGTGCCAGCAGCGTCACACCCCGGGAGACCCAGTACTTC
D gene: NA; J gene: TRBJ1-2; clone size: NA; V gene: TRBV27; CDR3 protein: CASSLSVPPLYGYTF; CDR3 DNA: TGTGCCAGCAGTTTGTCTGTCCCCCCACTCTATGGCTACACCTTC
D gene: TRBD2; J gene: TRBJ2-3; clone size: NA; V gene: TRBV12-3/TRBV12-4; CDR3 protein: CASSRPPLAGSTDTQYF; CDR3 DNA: TGTGCCAGCAGTCGACCGCCTCTAGCGGGGAGCACAGATACGCAGTATTTT
D gene: TRBD1; J gene: TRBJ2-3; clone size: NA; V gene: TRBV7-2; CDR3 protein: CASSVEGQLTDTQYF; CDR3 DNA: TGTGCCAGCAGCGTAGAGGGACAGCTCACAGATACGCAGTATTTT
D gene: TRBD1; J gene: TRBJ2-1; clone size: few; V gene: TRBV6-2/TRBV6-3; CDR3 protein: CASSRQGTAYEQFF; CDR3 DNA: TGTGCCAGCAGCCGACAGGGGACCGCGTATGAGCAGTTCTTC
D gene: TRBD1; J gene: TRBJ2-5; clone size: many; V gene: TRBV5-1; CDR3 protein: CASSFDRDQETQYF; CDR3 DNA: TGCGCCAGCAGCTTTGACAGGGACCAAGAGACCCAGTACTTC
D gene: NA; J gene: TRBJ1-2; clone size: NA; V gene: TRBV28; CDR3 protein: CASSLLGQGYTF; CDR3 DNA: TGTGCCAGCAGTTTATTGGGTCAGGGCTACACCTTC